This T cell receptor (beta chain) was profiled in a study of response to subunit inactivated influenza vaccine. Notes on the study in general: Few new T cells, the authors suggested, are recruited by each seasonal influenza vaccination.

As concerns this clonotype: As yet, its antigen is unknown.

From the RT-PCR reads, TCRdb called clonotypes with MiXCR, one entry per CDR3 protein. The sample has hundreds of thousands of distinct CDR3 sequences, 15% to 20% seen once. The CDR3 has 14 residues. The TCR sequence derives from a man between 50 and 59 years old who received an inactivated influenza vaccine. The chain has TRBV21-1 and TRBJ2-1. TRBV21-1 represents a pseudogene. Here the sequenced sample was PBMCs from blood, taken roughly 5 days after vaccination. In DNA form, the CDR3 reads TGTGCCAGCAGCAAAGTTGTAGTTTCTAGTGAGCAGTTCTTC. It yields the protein CASSKVVVSSEQFF.